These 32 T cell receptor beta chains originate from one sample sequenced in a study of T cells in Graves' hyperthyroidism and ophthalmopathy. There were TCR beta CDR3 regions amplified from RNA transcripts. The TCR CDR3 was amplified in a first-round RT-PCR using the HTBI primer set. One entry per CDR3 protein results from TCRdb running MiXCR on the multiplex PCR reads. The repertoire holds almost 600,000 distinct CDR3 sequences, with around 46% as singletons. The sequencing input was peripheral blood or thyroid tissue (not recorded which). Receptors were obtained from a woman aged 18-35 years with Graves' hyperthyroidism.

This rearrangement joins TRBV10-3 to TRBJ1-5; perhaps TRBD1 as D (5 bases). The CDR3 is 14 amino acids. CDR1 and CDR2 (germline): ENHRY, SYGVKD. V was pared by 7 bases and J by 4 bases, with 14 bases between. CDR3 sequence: CAIKWDPNNQPQHF. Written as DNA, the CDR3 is TGTGCCATCAAATGGGACCCGAATAATCAGCCCCAGCATTTT.

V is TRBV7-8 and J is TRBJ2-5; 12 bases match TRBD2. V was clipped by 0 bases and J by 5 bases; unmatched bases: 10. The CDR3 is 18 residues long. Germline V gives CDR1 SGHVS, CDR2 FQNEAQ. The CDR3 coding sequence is TGTGCCAGCAGCTTAGCCCGGCTAGCGGGAGGGCCGGAGGAGACCCAGTACTTC. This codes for CASSLARLAGGPEETQYF.

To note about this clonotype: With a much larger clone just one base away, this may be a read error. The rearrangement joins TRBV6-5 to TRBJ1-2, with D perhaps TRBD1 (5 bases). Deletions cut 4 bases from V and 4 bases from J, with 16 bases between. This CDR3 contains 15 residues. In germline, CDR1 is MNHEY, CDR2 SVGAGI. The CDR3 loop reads CASSLGEGEIYGYTF. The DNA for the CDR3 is TGTGCCAGCAGTTTAGGGGAAGGGGAGATCTATGGCTACACCTTC.

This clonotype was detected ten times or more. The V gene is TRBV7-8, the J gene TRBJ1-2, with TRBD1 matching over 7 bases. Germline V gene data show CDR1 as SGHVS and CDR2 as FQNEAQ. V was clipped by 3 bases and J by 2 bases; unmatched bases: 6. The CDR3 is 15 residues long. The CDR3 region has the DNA TGTGCCAGCAGCTTTGACAGGGTTCAGAACTATGGCTACACCTTC. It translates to CASSFDRVQNYGYTF. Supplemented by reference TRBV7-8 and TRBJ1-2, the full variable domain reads GAGVSQSPRYKVAKRGQDVALRCDPISGHVSLFWYQQALGQGPEFLTYFQNEAQLDKSGLPSDRFFAERPEGSVSTLKIQRTQQEDSAVYLCASSFDRVQNYGYTFGSGTRLTVV.

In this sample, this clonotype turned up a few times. CDR3 amino acids: CASQRTGGTYEQYF. The CDR3 DNA reads as TGTGCCAGCCAGAGGACAGGGGGAACCTACGAGCAGTACTTC. The rearrangement links TRBV2 to TRBJ2-7, with 10 bases identical to TRBD1. CDR1 and CDR2 from the germline V gene are SNHLY and FYNNEI. Trimming at V came to 8 bases and at J to 2 bases, leaving 6 bases not matched to a gene. The CDR3 totals 14 residues.

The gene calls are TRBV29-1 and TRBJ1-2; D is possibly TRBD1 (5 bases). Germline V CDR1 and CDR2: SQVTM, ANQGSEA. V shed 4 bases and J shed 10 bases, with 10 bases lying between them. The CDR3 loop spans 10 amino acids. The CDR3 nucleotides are TGCAGCGTTGTTTCAGGGTCCTACACCTTC. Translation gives CSVVSGSYTF.

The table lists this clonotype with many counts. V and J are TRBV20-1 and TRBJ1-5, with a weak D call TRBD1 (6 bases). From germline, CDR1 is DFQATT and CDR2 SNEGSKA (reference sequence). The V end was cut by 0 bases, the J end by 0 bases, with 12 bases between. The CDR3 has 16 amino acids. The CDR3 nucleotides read TGCAGTGCTAGAGATCTGGACAGCCGTAGCAATCAGCCCCAGCATTTT. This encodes CSARDLDSRSNQPQHF.

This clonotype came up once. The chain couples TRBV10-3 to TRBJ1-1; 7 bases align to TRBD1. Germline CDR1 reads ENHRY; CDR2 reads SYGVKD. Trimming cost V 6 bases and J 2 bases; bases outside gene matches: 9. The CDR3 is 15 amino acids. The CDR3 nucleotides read TGTGCCATCAGCCCCGGACAGGCCGTCAACACTGAAGCTTTCTTT. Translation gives CAISPGQAVNTEAFF.

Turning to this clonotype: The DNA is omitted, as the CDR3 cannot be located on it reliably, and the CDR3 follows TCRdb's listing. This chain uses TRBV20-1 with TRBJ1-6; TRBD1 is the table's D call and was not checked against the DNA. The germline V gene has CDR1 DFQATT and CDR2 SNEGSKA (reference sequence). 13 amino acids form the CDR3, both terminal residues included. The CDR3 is CSGSWGEGTPFHF.

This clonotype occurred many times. The CDR3 loop is CSVPLDGSGANVLTF. For the CDR3, the DNA is TGCAGCGTTCCCCTGGACGGCTCTGGGGCCAACGTCCTGACTTTC. V and J are TRBV29-1 and TRBJ2-6; unclear D gene. In germline, CDR1 is SQVTM, CDR2 ANQGSEA. This CDR3 spans 15 amino acids. V lost 5 bases, J lost 0 bases, and 11 bases lay in between.

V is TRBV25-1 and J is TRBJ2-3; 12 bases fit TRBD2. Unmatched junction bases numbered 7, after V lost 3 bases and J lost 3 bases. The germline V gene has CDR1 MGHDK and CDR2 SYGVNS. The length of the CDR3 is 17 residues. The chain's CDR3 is CASSDPRTSGITDTQYF. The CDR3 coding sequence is TGTGCCAGCAGTGATCCTCGGACTAGCGGGATAACAGATACGCAGTATTTT.

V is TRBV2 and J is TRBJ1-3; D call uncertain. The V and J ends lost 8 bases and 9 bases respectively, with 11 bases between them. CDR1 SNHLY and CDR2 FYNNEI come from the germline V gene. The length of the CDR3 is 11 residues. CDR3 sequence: CASPGESTIYF. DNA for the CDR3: TGTGCCAGCCCCGGCGAGAGCACCATATATTTT.

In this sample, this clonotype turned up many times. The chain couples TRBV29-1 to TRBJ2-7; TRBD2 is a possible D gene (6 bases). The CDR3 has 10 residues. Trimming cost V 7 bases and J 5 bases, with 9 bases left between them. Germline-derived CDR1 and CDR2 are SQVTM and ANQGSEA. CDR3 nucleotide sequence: TGCAGCGGCGGGGAGGACGAGCAGTACTTC. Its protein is CSGGEDEQYF.

The CDR3 is CASSLGVASGLAYF. CDR3 DNA sequence: TGTGCCAGCAGTTTAGGGGTGGCTAGCGGGCTAGCGTACTTC. The genes are TRBV27 and TRBJ2-7, with TRBD2 matching 8 bases. This CDR3 spans 14 amino acids. Germline V lookup: CDR1 MNHEY, CDR2 SMNVEV (reference sequence). Trimming took 2 bases from V and 12 from J; bases not matched to a gene: 12.

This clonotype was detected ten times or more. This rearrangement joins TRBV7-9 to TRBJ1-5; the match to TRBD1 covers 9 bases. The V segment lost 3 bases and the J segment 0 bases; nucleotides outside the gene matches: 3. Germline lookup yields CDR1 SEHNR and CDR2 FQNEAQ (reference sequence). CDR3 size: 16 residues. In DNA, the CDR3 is TGTGCCAGCAGCTTGGGACAGGGCAGTAGCAATCAGCCCCAGCATTTT. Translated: CASSLGQGSSNQPQHF. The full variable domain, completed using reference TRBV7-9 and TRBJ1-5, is DTGVSQNPRHKITKRGQNVTFRCDPISEHNRLYWYRQTLGQGPEFLTYFQNEAQLEKSRLLSDRFSAERPKGSFSTLEIQRTEQGDSAMYLCASSLGQGSSNQPQHFGDGTRLSIL.

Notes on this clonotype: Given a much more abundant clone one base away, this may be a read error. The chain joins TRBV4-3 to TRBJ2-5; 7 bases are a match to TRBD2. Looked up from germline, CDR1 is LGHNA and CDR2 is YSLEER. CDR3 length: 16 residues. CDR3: CASSVAVAGRQEAQYF. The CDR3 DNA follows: TGCGCCAGCAGCGTAGCGGTAGCGGGCCGACAAGAGGCCCAGTACTTC.

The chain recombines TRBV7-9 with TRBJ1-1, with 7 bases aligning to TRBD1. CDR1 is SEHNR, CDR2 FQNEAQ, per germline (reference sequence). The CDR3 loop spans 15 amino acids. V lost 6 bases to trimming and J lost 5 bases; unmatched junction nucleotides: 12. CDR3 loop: CASRGDSGFHTEAFF. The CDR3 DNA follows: TGTGCCAGCAGGGGGGACAGCGGCTTTCATACTGAAGCTTTCTTT.

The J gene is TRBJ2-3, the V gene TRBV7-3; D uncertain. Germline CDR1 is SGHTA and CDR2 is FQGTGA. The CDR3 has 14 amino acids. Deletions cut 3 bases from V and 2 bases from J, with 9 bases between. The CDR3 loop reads CASSLGPNTDTQYF. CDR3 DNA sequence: TGTGCCAGCAGCTTGGGTCCGAACACAGATACGCAGTATTTT.

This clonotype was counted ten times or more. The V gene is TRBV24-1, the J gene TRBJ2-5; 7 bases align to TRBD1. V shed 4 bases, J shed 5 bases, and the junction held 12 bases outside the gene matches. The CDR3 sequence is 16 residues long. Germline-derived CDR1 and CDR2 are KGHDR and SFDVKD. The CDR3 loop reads CATSEPDRDQPETQYF. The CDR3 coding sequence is TGTGCCACCAGTGAACCTGACAGGGACCAACCGGAGACCCAGTACTTC.

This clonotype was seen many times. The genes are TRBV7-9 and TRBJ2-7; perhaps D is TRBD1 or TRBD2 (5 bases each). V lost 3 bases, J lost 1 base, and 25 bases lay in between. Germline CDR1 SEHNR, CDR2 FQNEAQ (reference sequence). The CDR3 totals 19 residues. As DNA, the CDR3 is TGTGCCAGCAGCTTTAAATTGGGGGTGAGGGGTTCGAGGTCCTACGAGCAGTACTTC. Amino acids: CASSFKLGVRGSRSYEQYF.

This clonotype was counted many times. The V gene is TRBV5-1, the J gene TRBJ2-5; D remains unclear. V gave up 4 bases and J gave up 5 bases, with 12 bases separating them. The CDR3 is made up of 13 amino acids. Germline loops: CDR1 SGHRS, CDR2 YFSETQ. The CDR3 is CASSPDPSETQYF. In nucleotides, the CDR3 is TGCGCCAGCAGCCCTGACCCCTCTGAGACCCAGTACTTC.

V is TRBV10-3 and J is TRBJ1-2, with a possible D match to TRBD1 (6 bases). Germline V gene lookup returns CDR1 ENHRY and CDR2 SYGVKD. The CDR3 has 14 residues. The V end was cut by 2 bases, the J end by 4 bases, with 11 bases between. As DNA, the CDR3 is TGTGCCATCAGTGAGATGTGGACAGCCTATGGCTACACCTTC. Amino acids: CAISEMWTAYGYTF.

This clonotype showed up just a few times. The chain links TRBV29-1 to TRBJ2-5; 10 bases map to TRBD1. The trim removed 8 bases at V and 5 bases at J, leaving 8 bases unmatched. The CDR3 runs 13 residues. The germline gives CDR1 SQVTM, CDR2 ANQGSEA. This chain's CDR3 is CSILTGGGETQYF. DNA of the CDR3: TGCAGCATCCTGACAGGGGGCGGCGAGACCCAGTACTTC.

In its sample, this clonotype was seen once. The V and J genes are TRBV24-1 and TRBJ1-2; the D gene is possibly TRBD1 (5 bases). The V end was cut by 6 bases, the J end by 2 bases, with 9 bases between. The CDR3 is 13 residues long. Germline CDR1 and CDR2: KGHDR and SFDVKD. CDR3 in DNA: TGTGCCACCAGTTTGGAGGGGAACTATGGCTACACCTTC. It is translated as CATSLEGNYGYTF.

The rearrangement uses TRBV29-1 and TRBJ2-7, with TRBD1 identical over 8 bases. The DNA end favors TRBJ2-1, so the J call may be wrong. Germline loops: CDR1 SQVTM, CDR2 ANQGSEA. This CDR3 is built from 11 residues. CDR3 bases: TGCAGCCACACAGGGGGAAATGAGCAGTTCTTC. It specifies CSHTGGNEQFF.

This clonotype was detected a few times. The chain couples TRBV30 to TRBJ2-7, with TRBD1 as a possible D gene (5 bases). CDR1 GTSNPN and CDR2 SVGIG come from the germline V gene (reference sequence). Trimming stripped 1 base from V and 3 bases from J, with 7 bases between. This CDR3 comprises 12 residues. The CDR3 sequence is CAWSDQGYEQYF. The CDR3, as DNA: TGTGCCTGGAGTGATCAGGGCTACGAGCAGTACTTC. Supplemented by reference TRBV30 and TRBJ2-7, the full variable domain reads SQTIHQWPATLVQPVGSPLSLECTVEGTSNPNLYWYRQAAGRGLQLLFYSVGIGQISSEVPQNLSASRPQDRQFILSSKKLLLSDSGFYLCAWSDQGYEQYFGPGTRLTVT.

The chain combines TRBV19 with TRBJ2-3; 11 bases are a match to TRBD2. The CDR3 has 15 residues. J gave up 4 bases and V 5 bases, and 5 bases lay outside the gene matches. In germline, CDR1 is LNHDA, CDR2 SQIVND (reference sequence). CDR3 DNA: TGTGCCAGTAGTGTACTAGCGGGAGCTGCAGATACGCAGTATTTT. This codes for CASSVLAGAADTQYF. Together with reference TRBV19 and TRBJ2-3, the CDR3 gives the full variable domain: DGGITQSPKYLFRKEGQNVTLSCEQNLNHDAMYWYRQDPGQGLRLIYYSQIVNDFQKGDIAEGYSVSREKKESFPLTVTSAQKNPTAFYLCASSVLAGAADTQYFGPGTRLTVL.

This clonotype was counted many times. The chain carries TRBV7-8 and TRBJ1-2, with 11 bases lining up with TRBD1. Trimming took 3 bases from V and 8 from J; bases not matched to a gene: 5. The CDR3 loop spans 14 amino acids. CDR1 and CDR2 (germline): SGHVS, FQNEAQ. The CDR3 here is CASSFRTGGRGYTF. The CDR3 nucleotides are TGTGCCAGCAGCTTCAGGACAGGGGGCAGGGGCTACACCTTC. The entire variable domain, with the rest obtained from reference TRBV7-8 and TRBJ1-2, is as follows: GAGVSQSPRYKVAKRGQDVALRCDPISGHVSLFWYQQALGQGPEFLTYFQNEAQLDKSGLPSDRFFAERPEGSVSTLKIQRTQQEDSAVYLCASSFRTGGRGYTFGSGTRLTVV.

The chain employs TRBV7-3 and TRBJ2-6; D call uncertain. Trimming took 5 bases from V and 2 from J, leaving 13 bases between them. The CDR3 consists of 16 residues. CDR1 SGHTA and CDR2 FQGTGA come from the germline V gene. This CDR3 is CASSVDEVTGANVLTF. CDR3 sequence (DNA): TGTGCCAGCAGCGTTGACGAGGTTACTGGGGCCAACGTCCTGACTTTC. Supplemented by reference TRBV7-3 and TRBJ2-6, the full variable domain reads GAGVSQTPSNKVTEKGKYVELRCDPISGHTALYWYRQSLGQGPEFLIYFQGTGAADDSGLPNDRFFAVRPEGSVSTLKIQRTERGDSAVYLCASSVDEVTGANVLTFGAGSRLTVL.

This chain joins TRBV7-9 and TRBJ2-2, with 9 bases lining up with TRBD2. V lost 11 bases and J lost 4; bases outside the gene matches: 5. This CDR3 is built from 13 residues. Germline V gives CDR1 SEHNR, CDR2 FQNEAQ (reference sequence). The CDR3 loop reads CAGGAGGTGELFF. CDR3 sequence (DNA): TGTGCCGGGGGAGCGGGAGGCACCGGGGAGCTGTTTTTT.

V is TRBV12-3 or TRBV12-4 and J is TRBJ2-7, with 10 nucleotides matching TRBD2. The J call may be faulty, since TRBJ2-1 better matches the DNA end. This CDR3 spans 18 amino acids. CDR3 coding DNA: TGTGCCAGCAGTGGTCGAAGCAACGGACTAGCGGACTACAATGAGCAGTTCTTC. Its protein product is CASSGRSNGLADYNEQFF.

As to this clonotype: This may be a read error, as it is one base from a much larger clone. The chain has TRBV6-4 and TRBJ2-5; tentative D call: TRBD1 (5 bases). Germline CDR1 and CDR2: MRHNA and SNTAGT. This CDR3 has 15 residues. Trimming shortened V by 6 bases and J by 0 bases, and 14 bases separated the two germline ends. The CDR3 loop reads CASRETTVYQETQYF. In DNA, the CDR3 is TGTGCCAGCAGGGAAACGACAGTTTACCAAGAGACCCAGTACTTC.